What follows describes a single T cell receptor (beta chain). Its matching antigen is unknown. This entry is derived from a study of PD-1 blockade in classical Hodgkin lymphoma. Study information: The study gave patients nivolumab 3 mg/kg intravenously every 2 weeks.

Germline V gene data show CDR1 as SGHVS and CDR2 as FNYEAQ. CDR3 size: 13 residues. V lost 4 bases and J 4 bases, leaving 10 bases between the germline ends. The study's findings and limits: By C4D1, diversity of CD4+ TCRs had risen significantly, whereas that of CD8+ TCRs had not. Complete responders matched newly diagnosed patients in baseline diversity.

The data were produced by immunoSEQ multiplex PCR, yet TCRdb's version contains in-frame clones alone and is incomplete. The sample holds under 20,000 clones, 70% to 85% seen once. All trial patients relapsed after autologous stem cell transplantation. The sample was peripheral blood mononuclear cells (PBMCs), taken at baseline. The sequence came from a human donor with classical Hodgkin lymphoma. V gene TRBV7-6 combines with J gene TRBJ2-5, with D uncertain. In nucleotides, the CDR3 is TGTGCCAGCAGCTCGCTACGGACAGAGACCCAGTACTTC. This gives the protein CASSSLRTETQYF.